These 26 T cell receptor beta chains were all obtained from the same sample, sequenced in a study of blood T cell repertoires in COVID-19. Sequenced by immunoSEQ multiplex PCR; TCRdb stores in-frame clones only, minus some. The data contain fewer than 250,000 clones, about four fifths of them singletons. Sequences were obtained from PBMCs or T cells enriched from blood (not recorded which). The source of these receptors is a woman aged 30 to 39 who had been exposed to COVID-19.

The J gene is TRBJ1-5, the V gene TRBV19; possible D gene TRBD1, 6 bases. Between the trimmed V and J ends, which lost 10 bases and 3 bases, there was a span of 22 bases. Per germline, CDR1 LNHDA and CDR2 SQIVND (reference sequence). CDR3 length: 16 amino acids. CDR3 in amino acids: CATGGEFGGSNQPQHF. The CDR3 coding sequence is TGTGCCACGGGGGGCGAATTTGGGGGATCCAATCAGCCCCAGCATTTT.

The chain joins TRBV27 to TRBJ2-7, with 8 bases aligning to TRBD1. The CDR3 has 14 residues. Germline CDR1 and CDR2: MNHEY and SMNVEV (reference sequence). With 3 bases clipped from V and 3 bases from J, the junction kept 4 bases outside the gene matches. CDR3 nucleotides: TGTGCCAGCAGTTTGGGCAGGGGGCGCTACGAGCAGTACTTC. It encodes CASSLGRGRYEQYF.

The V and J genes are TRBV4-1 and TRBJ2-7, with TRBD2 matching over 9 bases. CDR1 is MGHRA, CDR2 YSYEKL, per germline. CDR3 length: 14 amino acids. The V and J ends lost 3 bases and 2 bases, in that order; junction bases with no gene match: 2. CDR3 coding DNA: TGCGCCAGCAGCCATCTAGCGGGGACCTACGAGCAGTACTTC. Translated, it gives CASSHLAGTYEQYF.

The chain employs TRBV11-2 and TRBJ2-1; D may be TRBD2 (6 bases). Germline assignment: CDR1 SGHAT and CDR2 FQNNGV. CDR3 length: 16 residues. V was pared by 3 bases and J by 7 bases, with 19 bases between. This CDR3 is CASSFPGTQGRNEQFF. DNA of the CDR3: TGTGCCAGCAGCTTTCCGGGGACTCAAGGGAGGAATGAGCAGTTCTTC.

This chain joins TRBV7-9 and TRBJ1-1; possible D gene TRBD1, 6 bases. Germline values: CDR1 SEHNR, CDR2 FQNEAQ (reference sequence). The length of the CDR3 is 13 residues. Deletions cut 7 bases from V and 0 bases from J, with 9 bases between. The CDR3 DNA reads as TGTGCCAGCAAGAGGGGGTTGAACACTGAAGCTTTCTTT. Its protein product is CASKRGLNTEAFF. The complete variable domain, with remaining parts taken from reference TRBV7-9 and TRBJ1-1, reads DTGVSQNPRHKITKRGQNVTFRCDPISEHNRLYWYRQTLGQGPEFLTYFQNEAQLEKSRLLSDRFSAERPKGSFSTLEIQRTEQGDSAMYLCASKRGLNTEAFFGQGTRLTVV.

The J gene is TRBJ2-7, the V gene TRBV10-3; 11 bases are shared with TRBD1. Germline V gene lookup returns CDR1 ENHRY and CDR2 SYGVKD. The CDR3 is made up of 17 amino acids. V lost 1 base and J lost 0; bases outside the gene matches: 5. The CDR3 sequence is CAISEFGGTGGSYEQYF. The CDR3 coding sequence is TGTGCCATCAGTGAGTTCGGGGGGACAGGGGGCTCCTACGAGCAGTACTTC.

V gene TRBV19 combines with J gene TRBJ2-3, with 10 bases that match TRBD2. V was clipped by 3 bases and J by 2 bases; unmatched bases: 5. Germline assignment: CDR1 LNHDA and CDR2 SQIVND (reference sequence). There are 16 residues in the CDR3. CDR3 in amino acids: CASSMTGTSDTDTQYF. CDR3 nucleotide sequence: TGTGCCAGTAGTATGACCGGGACTAGCGACACAGATACGCAGTATTTT.

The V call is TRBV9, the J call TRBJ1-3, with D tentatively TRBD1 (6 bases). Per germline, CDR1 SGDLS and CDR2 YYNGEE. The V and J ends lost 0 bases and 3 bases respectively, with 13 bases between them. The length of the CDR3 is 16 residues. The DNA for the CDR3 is TGTGCCAGCAGCGTAGAACCCACAGGGAGTGGAAACACCATATATTTT. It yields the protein CASSVEPTGSGNTIYF.

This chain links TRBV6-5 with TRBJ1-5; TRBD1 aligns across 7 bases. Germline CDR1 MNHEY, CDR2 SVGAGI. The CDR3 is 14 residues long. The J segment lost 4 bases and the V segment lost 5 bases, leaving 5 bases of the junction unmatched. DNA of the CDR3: TGTGCCAGCAGTATTGACAGGGCGAATCAGCCCCAGCATTTT. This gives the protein CASSIDRANQPQHF.

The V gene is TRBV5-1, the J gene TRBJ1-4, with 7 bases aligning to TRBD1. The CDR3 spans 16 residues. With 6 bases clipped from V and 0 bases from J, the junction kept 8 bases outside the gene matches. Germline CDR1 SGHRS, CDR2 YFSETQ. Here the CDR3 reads CASNQGDSSTNEKLFF. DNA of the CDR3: TGCGCCAGCAACCAAGGGGACAGCTCAACTAATGAAAAACTGTTTTTT.

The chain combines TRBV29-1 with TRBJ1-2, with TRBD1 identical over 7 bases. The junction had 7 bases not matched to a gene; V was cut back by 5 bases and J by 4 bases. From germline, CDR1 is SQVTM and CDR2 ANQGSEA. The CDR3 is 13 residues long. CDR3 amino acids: CSVRRGQAYGYTF. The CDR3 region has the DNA TGCAGCGTTCGAAGGGGGCAAGCCTATGGCTACACCTTC.

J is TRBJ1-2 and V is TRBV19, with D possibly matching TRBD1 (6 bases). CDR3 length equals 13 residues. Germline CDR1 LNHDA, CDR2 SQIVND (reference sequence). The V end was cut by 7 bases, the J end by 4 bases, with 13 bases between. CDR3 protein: CASNGQPAYGYTF. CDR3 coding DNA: TGTGCCAGTAACGGACAGCCTGCCTATGGCTACACCTTC.

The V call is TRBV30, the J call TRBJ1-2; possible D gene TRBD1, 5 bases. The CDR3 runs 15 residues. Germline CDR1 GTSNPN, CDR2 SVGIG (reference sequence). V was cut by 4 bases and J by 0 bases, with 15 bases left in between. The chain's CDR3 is CAWTRVTATNYGYTF. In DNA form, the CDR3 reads TGTGCCTGGACCAGGGTCACGGCGACTAACTATGGCTACACCTTC.

This CDR3 is CASKGPRAIGYEQYF. The DNA for the CDR3 is TGTGCCAGCAAGGGGCCCCGGGCGATCGGCTACGAGCAGTACTTC. J is TRBJ2-7 and V is TRBV11-2; tentative D call: TRBD1 (5 bases). Trimming shortened V by 7 bases and J by 3 bases, and 19 bases separated the two germline ends. This CDR3 has 15 amino acids. Germline V gene sequence: CDR1 SGHAT, CDR2 FQNNGV.

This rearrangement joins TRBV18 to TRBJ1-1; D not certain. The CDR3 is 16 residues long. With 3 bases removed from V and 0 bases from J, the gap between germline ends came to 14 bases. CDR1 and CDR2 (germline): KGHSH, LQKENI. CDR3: CASSPDLYQMNTEAFF. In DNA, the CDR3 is TGTGCCAGCTCACCCGACTTATATCAGATGAACACTGAAGCTTTCTTT.

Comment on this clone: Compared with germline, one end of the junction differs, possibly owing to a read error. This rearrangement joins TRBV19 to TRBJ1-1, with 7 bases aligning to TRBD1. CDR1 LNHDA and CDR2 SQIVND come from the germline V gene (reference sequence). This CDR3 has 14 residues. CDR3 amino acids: CASRIGTANTEAFF. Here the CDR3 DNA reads TGTGCCAGTAGGATAGGGACAGCGAACACTGAAGCTTTCTTT.

The CDR3 reads CASSPTAGTEAFF. The CDR3 nucleotides read TGTGCCAGCAGCCCCACGGCGGGAACTGAAGCTTTCTTT. The chain combines TRBV7-3 with TRBJ1-1; D is uncertain. The V end lost 5 bases, the J end lost 5 bases, and 12 bases lay between the germline ends. This CDR3 comprises 13 residues. Per the germline V gene, CDR1 is SGHTA and CDR2 is FQGTGA.

The CDR3 loop reads CASSYSVERGPQETQYF. Written as DNA, the CDR3 is TGTGCCAGCAGTTACTCGGTGGAGCGGGGGCCTCAAGAGACCCAGTACTTC. This sequence joins TRBV6-2 or TRBV6-3 and TRBJ2-5; 8 bases match TRBD2. Trimming removed 0 bases from V and 2 bases from J; junction bases left unmatched: 8. CDR1 MNHEY and CDR2 SVGEGT come from the germline V gene. The CDR3 runs to 17 residues.

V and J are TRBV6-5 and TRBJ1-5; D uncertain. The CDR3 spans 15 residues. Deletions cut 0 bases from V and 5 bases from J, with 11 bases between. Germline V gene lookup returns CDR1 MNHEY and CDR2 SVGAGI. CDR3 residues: CASSYSSKWHQPQHF. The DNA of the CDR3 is TGTGCCAGCAGTTACTCGTCCAAATGGCATCAGCCCCAGCATTTT.

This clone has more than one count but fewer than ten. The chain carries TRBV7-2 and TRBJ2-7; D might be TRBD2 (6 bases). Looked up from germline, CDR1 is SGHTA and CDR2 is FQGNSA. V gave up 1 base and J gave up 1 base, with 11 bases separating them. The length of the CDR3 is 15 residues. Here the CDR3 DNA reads TGTGCCAGCAGCTTAGGACCCCGGGGGTCCTACGAGCAGTACTTC. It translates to CASSLGPRGSYEQYF.

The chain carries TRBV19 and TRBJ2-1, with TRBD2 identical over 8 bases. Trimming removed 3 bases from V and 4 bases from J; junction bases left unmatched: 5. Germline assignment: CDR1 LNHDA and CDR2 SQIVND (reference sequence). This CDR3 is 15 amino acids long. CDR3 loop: CASSISLADYNEQFF. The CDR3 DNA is TGTGCCAGTAGTATTTCACTAGCGGATTACAATGAGCAGTTCTTC.

Written as DNA, the CDR3 is TGCGCCAGCAGCAAGGGACAGGGGGGGCCAAAGGGGGAGACCCAGTACTTC. This sequence encodes CASSKGQGGPKGETQYF. The chain carries TRBV5-1 and TRBJ2-5, with 11 bases lining up with TRBD1. The CDR3 runs to 17 residues. Germline loops: CDR1 SGHRS, CDR2 YFSETQ. The V segment lost 4 bases and the J segment 5 bases; nucleotides outside the gene matches: 13.

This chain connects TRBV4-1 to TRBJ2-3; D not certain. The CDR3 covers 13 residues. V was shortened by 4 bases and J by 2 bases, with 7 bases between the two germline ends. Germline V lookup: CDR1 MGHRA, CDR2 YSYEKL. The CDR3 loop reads CASSLFLTDTQYF. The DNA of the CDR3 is TGCGCCAGCAGCCTTTTTCTCACAGATACGCAGTATTTT.

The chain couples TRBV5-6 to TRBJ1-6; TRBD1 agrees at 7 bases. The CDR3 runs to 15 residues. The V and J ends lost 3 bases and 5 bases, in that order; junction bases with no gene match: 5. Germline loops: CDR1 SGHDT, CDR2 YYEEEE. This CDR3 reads CASSSADRDNSPLHF. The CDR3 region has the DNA TGTGCCAGCAGCTCAGCAGACAGGGATAATTCACCCCTCCACTTT.

The CDR3 DNA reads as TGTGCCAGCAGCTTGGGGGCAGCAGGGGAGTACTTC. It encodes CASSLGAAGEYF. The chain carries TRBV5-5 and TRBJ2-7, with a tentative D call TRBD1 (6 bases). The CDR3 is 12 residues long. The germline CDR1 and CDR2 sequences are SGHKS and YYEKEE (reference sequence). V lost 0 bases, J lost 11 bases, and 12 bases lay in between.

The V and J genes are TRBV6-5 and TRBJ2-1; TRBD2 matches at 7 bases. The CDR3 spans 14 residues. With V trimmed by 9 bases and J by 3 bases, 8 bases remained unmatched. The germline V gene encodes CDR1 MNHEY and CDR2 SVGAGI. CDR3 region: CASLSGTNYNEQFF. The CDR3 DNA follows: TGTGCCAGTCTCTCCGGGACTAACTACAATGAGCAGTTCTTC.